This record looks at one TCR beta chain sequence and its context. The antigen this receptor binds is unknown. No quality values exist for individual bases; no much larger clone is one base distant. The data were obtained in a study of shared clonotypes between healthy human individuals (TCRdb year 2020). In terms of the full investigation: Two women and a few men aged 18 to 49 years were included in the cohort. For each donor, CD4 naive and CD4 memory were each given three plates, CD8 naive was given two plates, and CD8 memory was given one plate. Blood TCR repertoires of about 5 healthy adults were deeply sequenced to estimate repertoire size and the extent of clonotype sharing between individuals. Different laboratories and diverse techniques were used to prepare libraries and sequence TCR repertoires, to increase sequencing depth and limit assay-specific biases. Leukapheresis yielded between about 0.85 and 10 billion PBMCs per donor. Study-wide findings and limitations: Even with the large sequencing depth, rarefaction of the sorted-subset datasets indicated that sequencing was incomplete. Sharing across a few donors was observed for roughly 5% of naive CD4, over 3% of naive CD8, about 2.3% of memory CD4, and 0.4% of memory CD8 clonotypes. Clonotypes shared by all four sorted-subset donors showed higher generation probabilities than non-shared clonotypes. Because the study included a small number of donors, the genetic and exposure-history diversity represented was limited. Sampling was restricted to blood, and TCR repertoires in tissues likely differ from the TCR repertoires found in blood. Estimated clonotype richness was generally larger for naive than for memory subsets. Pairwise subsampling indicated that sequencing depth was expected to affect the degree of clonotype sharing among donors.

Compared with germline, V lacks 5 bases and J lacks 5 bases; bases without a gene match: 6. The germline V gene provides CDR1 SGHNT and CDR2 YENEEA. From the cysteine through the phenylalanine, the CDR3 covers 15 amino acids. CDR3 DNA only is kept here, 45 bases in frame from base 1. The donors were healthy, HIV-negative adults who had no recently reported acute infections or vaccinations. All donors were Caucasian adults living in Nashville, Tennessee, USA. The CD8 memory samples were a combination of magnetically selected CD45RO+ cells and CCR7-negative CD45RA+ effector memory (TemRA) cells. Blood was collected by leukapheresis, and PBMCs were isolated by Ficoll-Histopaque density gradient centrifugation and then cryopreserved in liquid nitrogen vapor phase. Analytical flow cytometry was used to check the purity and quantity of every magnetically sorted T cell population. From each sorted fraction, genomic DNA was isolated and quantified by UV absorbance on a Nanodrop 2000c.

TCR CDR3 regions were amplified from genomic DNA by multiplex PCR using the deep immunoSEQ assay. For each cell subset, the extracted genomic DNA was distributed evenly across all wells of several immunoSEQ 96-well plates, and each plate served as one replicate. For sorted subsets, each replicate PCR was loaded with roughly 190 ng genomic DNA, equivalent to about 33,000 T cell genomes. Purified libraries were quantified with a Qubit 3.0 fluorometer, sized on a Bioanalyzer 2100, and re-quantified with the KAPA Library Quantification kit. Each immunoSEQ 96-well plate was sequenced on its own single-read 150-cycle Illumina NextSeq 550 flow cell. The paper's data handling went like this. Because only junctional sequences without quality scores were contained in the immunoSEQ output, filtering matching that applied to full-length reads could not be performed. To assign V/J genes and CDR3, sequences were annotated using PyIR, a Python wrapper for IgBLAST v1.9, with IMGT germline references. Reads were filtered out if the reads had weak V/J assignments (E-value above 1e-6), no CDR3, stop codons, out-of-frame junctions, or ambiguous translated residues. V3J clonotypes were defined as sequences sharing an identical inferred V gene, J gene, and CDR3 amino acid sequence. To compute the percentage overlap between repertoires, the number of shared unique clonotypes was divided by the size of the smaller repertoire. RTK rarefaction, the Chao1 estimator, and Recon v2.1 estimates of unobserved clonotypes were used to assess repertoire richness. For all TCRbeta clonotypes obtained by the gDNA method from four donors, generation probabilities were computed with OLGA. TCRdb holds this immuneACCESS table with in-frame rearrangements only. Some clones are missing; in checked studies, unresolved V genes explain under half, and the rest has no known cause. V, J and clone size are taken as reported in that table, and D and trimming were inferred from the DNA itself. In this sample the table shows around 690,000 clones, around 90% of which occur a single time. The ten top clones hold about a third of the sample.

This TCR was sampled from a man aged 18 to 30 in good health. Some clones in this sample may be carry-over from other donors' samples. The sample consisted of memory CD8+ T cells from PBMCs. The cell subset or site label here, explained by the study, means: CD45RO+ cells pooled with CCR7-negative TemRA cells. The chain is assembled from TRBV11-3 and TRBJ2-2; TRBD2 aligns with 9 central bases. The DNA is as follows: TGTGCCAGCAGCCTTAGCGGGAGCCGGACCGGGGAGCTGTTTTTT. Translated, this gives CASSLSGSRTGELFF.